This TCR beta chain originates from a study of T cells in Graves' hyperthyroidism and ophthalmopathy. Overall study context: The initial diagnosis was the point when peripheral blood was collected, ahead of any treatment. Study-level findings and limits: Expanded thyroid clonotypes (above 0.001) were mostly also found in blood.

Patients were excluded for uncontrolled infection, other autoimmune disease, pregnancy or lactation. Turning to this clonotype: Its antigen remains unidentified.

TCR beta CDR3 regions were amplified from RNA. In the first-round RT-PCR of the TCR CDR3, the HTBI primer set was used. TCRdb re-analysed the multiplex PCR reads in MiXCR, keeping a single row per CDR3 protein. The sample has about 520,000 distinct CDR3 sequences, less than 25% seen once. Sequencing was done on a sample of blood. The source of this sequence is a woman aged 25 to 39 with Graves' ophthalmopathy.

The CDR3 spells CAIRKSTGGSAGYTF. CDR3 DNA: TGTGCCATCAGAAAGTCGACAGGGGGCTCGGCTGGCTACACCTTC. V and J are TRBV10-3 and TRBJ1-2; 10 nucleotides agree with TRBD1. CDR3 length: 15 amino acids. Germline V gene lookup returns CDR1 ENHRY and CDR2 SYGVKD. The ends lost 6 bases at V and 7 bases at J; junction bases unmatched: 11.